The 21 T cell receptor beta chains presented below share a single source sample, sequenced in a study of T cell changes during pregnancy in multiple sclerosis. The assay was immunoSEQ multiplex PCR, and TCRdb's table has in-frame clones only and misses some. The sample records around 77,000 clones, just over 90% being singletons. The input for sequencing was peripheral blood, taken in the third trimester of pregnancy. These receptors were obtained from a female donor with multiple sclerosis, enrolled in a pregnancy study.

The chain recombines TRBV2 with TRBJ2-5; 9 bases map to TRBD1. The V and J ends lost 7 bases and 2 bases, in that order; junction bases with no gene match: 5. The CDR3 contains 14 residues. Germline values: CDR1 SNHLY, CDR2 FYNNEI. Here the CDR3 reads CASNHRGLQETQYF. The DNA of the CDR3 is TGTGCCAGCAACCACAGGGGGCTTCAAGAGACCCAGTACTTC. The full variable domain, rest sourced from reference TRBV2 and TRBJ2-5, is EPEVTQTPSHQVTQMGQEVILRCVPISNHLYFYWYRQILGQKVEFLVSFYNNEISEKSEIFDDQFSVERPDGSNFTLKIRSTKLEDSAMYFCASNHRGLQETQYFGPGTRLLVL.

The chain combines TRBV11-2 with TRBJ2-7, with 7 bases that match TRBD2. V lost 0 bases and J lost 5; bases outside the gene matches: 1. CDR1 and CDR2 from the germline V gene are SGHAT and FQNNGV. The CDR3 spans 13 residues. For the CDR3, the DNA is TGTGCCAGCAGCTTAGAGGGGAGGGACGAGCAGTACTTC. It is translated as CASSLEGRDEQYF.

This chain uses TRBV5-6 with TRBJ2-5; no firm D call. This CDR3 has 13 residues. Germline assignment: CDR1 SGHDT and CDR2 YYEEEE. V lost 0 bases and J lost 4, with 7 bases in between. The DNA for the CDR3 is TGTGCCAGCAGCTTGGGCGGTAGAGAGACCCAGTACTTC. Amino acids: CASSLGGRETQYF.

V usage is TRBV25-1 and J usage is TRBJ2-5; D might be TRBD1 (5 bases). Near its end, the DNA agrees better with TRBJ2-7, so the J call may be wrong. This CDR3 spans 14 amino acids. The germline V gene encodes CDR1 MGHDK and CDR2 SYGVNS. CDR3 nucleotides: TGTGCCAGCAGTCAAATGGGGCTCTCCTACGAGCAGTACTTC. Encoded protein: CASSQMGLSYEQYF.

CDR3 nucleotide sequence: TGTGCCAGCAGCTTGGCACAGCCCACAGATACGCAGTATTTT. Amino acid sequence: CASSLAQPTDTQYF. The V gene is TRBV5-4, the J gene TRBJ2-3, with D uncertain. V lost 0 bases and J 2 bases, leaving 7 bases between the germline ends. The CDR3 covers 14 residues. Germline V gene lookup returns CDR1 SGHNT and CDR2 YYREEE (reference sequence).

The chain recombines TRBV7-9 with TRBJ2-5, with 8 bases fitting TRBD1. This CDR3 is 18 amino acids long. CDR1 and CDR2 from the germline V gene are SEHNR and FQNEAQ (reference sequence). V shed 4 bases and J 11 bases; nucleotides not matched to a gene: 24. CDR3 region: CASSSRGLFRGPQVGQYF. The CDR3, as DNA: TGTGCCAGCAGCTCCAGAGGCCTGTTCAGGGGGCCTCAAGTGGGGCAGTACTTC.

The chain uses TRBV27 and TRBJ1-3, with D uncertain. Trimming removed 4 bases at V and 0 bases at J, with 4 bases between. Germline loops: CDR1 MNHEY, CDR2 SMNVEV (reference sequence). CDR3 length: 13 amino acids. The DNA of the CDR3 is TGTGCCAGCAGTTCACTCTCTGGAAACACCATATATTTT. Translation: CASSSLSGNTIYF.

This chain joins TRBV2 and TRBJ1-2; tentatively, D is TRBD1 (5 bases). The germline V and J ends were trimmed by 6 bases and 8 bases, with 16 bases remaining between them. This CDR3 has 13 amino acids. In germline, CDR1 is SNHLY, CDR2 FYNNEI. The DNA of the CDR3 is TGTGCCAGCAGGGATTCGGTTGGGGGGGGCTACACCTTC. It is translated as CASRDSVGGGYTF.

V is TRBV10-3 and J is TRBJ2-2; D unclear. The V end was cut by 3 bases, the J end by 6 bases, with 17 bases between. There are 16 residues in the CDR3. Germline assignment: CDR1 ENHRY and CDR2 SYGVKD. For the CDR3, the DNA is TGTGCCATCAGTGACCGATCCCAGGTATCGGCCGGGGAGCTGTTTTTT. Translated, it gives CAISDRSQVSAGELFF.

The chain uses TRBV7-2 and TRBJ2-3; 8 bases map to TRBD2. From germline, CDR1 is SGHTA and CDR2 FQGNSA. Trimming removed 4 bases from V and 0 bases from J; junction bases left unmatched: 0. The length of the CDR3 is 14 residues. The CDR3 nucleotides are TGTGCCAGCAGCTCTAGCGGGAGCACAGATACGCAGTATTTT. Its translation is CASSSSGSTDTQYF.

The V gene is TRBV18, the J gene TRBJ1-1; no reliable D call. V dropped 1 base and J dropped 1 base, with 4 bases sitting between them. The CDR3 sequence is 13 residues long. Germline V gives CDR1 KGHSH, CDR2 LQKENI. The CDR3 DNA is TGTGCCAGCTCACCACGAGAGAACACTGAAGCTTTCTTT. Its protein is CASSPRENTEAFF.

V usage is TRBV5-6 and J usage is TRBJ2-2; possibly TRBD1 for D (6 bases). V lost 4 bases to trimming and J lost 1 base, with 14 bases between them. The CDR3 totals 16 residues. Germline V lookup: CDR1 SGHDT, CDR2 YYEEEE. In DNA form, the CDR3 reads TGTGCCAGCAGCAGACTGGGACACCAGAACACCGGGGAGCTGTTTTTT. It specifies CASSRLGHQNTGELFF.

CDR3 region: CASRLAGGYGTDTQYF. CDR3 nucleotides: TGCGCCAGCCGTTTAGCGGGAGGGTATGGCACAGATACGCAGTATTTT. The genes are TRBV10-2 and TRBJ2-3; 11 bases map to TRBD2. CDR3 length: 16 residues. CDR1 and CDR2 from the germline V gene are WSHSY and SAAADI. Trimming removed 8 bases from V and 1 base from J; junction bases left unmatched: 8.

The chain couples TRBV11-3 to TRBJ2-7; TRBD1 matches 8 bases. Germline V gene data show CDR1 as SGHNT and CDR2 as YENEEA. The CDR3 spans 16 residues. After removal of 4 bases from V and 6 bases from J, the junction contained 14 bases not matched to a gene. CDR3 sequence: CASSWGQVGPKCEQYF. CDR3 bases: TGTGCCAGCAGCTGGGGACAGGTAGGCCCCAAATGCGAGCAGTACTTC. Complete variable domain (other parts from reference TRBV11-3 and TRBJ2-7): EAGVVQSPRYKIIEKKQPVAFWCNPISGHNTLYWYLQNLGQGPELLIRYENEEAVDDSQLPKDRFSAERLKGVDSTLKIQPAELGDSAVYLCASSWGQVGPKCEQYFGPGTRLTVT.

This rearrangement joins TRBV28 to TRBJ1-2; D is unclear. The CDR3 is 16 amino acids. The V end was cut by 1 base, the J end by 5 bases, with 17 bases between. The germline gives CDR1 MDHEN, CDR2 SYDVKM. The CDR3 reads CASSLLGWREQYGYTF. DNA of the CDR3: TGTGCCAGCAGTTTATTGGGGTGGAGGGAACAGTATGGCTACACCTTC.

The genes are TRBV13 and TRBJ2-5; a weak D match, TRBD2 (5 bases). CDR3 size: 16 residues. Trimming shortened V by 3 bases and J by 5 bases, and 19 bases separated the two germline ends. Germline assignment: CDR1 PRHDT and CDR2 FYEKMQ (reference sequence). In DNA, the CDR3 is TGTGCCAGCAGCTTTAGTATGGGAGTAAGTTGGGAGACCCAGTACTTC. This codes for CASSFSMGVSWETQYF.

The rearrangement links TRBV7-2 to TRBJ2-7; no firm D call. Trimming stripped 5 bases from V and 3 bases from J, with 8 bases between. Germline V gives CDR1 SGHTA, CDR2 FQGNSA. The CDR3 has 12 amino acids. The CDR3 nucleotides are TGTGCCAGCAGCCCCCCCAACTACGAGCAGTACTTC. Translation: CASSPPNYEQYF.

The chain has TRBV30 and TRBJ2-1, with D perhaps TRBD2 (6 bases). Germline CDR1 and CDR2: GTSNPN and SVGIG (reference sequence). This CDR3 region has 16 residues. V was clipped by 0 bases and J by 2 bases, with 14 bases between them. This CDR3 is CAWSVRWTTTYNEQFF. CDR3 bases: TGTGCCTGGAGTGTAAGGTGGACTACAACCTACAATGAGCAGTTCTTC.

The chain recombines TRBV29-1 with TRBJ2-2; TRBD2 matches at 10 bases. With V trimmed by 3 bases and J by 2 bases, 6 bases remained unmatched. CDR3 size: 16 residues. Germline CDR1 and CDR2: SQVTM and ANQGSEA. The CDR3 nucleotides are TGCAGCGTTGATGGTCTAGCGGGAGTTAACACCGGGGAGCTGTTTTTT. Its protein is CSVDGLAGVNTGELFF.

V is TRBV27 and J is TRBJ1-2; 10 bases match TRBD1. V lost 2 bases to trimming and J lost 6 bases; unmatched junction nucleotides: 9. Germline V gene sequence: CDR1 MNHEY, CDR2 SMNVEV (reference sequence). The CDR3 sequence is 16 residues long. This CDR3 reads CASSLSPGTGVNGYTF. CDR3 sequence (DNA): TGTGCCAGCAGTTTAAGTCCCGGGACAGGGGTAAATGGCTACACCTTC.

The rearrangement links TRBV7-9 to TRBJ2-7; 8 bases agree with TRBD2. Trimming removed 6 bases from V and 8 bases from J; junction bases left unmatched: 18. This CDR3 is 16 amino acids long. In germline, CDR1 is SEHNR, CDR2 FQNEAQ (reference sequence). This CDR3 is CASSTGGGSPSEKQYF. The CDR3, as DNA: TGTGCCAGCAGTACCGGGGGGGGCAGCCCCTCAGAGAAGCAGTACTTC. The full variable domain, with the rest looked up from reference TRBV7-9 and TRBJ2-7, is DTGVSQNPRHKITKRGQNVTFRCDPISEHNRLYWYRQTLGQGPEFLTYFQNEAQLEKSRLLSDRFSAERPKGSFSTLEIQRTEQGDSAMYLCASSTGGGSPSEKQYFGPGTRLTVT.